The 11 T cell receptor beta chains listed next were all sequenced from one sample in a study of OX40 agonist ivuxolimab in advanced cancers. This table comes from immunoSEQ multiplex PCR, and its TCRdb copy is limited to in-frame clones, with some not included. The profile shows about 20,000 clones, under 90% of them singletons. The sample consisted of CD4+ or CD8+ T cells sorted from blood, taken in a trial of the OX40 agonist ivuxolimab. All receptors come from an adult with an advanced solid tumor such as melanoma, head and neck, liver or kidney cancer.

The chain links TRBV19 to TRBJ2-1; maybe TRBD1 (5 bases). The CDR3 spans 11 residues. Germline V gene data show CDR1 as LNHDA and CDR2 as SQIVND (reference sequence). V dropped 6 bases and J dropped 6 bases, with 6 bases sitting between them. The CDR3 loop reads CASRGLNEQFF. CDR3 in DNA: TGTGCCAGTAGGGGGCTCAATGAGCAGTTCTTC.

This clone has only a few counts. This chain links TRBV28 with TRBJ1-1, with D perhaps matching TRBD1 (5 bases). This CDR3 has 13 amino acids. The germline gives CDR1 MDHEN, CDR2 SYDVKM. V lost 6 bases and J 9 bases, leaving 17 bases between the germline ends. The CDR3 sequence is CASRYQTSGKAFF. The CDR3 nucleotides read TGTGCCAGCAGATATCAAACCTCAGGGAAAGCTTTCTTT.

The CDR3: CASTKRAGQGYEQYF. For the CDR3, the DNA is TGTGCCAGCACCAAGAGAGCGGGACAGGGTTACGAGCAGTACTTC. This chain links TRBV6-6 with TRBJ2-7; 9 positions agree with TRBD1. CDR3 length equals 15 residues. In germline, CDR1 is MNHNY, CDR2 SVGAGI (reference sequence). Trimming cost V 7 bases and J 4 bases; bases outside gene matches: 11.

V gene TRBV6-5 combines with J gene TRBJ2-7; 12 positions match TRBD1. The CDR3 contains 13 residues. With 5 bases clipped from V and 11 bases from J, the junction kept 7 bases outside the gene matches. Germline V gene lookup returns CDR1 MNHEY and CDR2 SVGAGI. DNA for the CDR3: TGTGCCAGCAGTGAGTCCGGGACAGGGGGCGAGTACTTC. Residues: CASSESGTGGEYF.

V gene TRBV9 combines with J gene TRBJ1-2, with TRBD1 matching 9 bases. CDR1 SGDLS and CDR2 YYNGEE come from the germline V gene. V was clipped by 1 base and J by 5 bases; unmatched bases: 9. There are 16 residues in the CDR3. The CDR3 protein is CASSVSGTGTMYGYTF. The CDR3 DNA reads TGTGCCAGCAGCGTATCAGGGACAGGGACAATGTATGGCTACACCTTC.

The genes are TRBV6-5 and TRBJ2-2, with D uncertain. V lost 5 bases to trimming and J lost 1 base, with 5 bases between them. CDR1 and CDR2 (germline): MNHEY, SVGAGI. The CDR3 extends over 13 amino acids. The DNA for the CDR3 is TGTGCCAGCAGTCTCCAGAACACCGGGGAGCTGTTTTTT. Amino acid sequence: CASSLQNTGELFF.

This chain connects TRBV6-5 to TRBJ2-5; D tentatively reads TRBD1 or TRBD2 (6 bases each). This CDR3 is built from 13 residues. Germline CDR1 reads MNHEY; CDR2 reads SVGAGI. V shed 7 bases and J shed 4 bases, with 13 bases lying between them. The CDR3: CASTHGGGETQYF. CDR3 DNA: TGTGCCAGCACCCATGGAGGGGGAGAGACCCAGTACTTC.

This clone is labeled large. This sequence joins TRBV6-1 and TRBJ1-4; D call uncertain. Germline lookup yields CDR1 MNHNS and CDR2 SASEGT. The V end was cut by 5 bases, the J end by 2 bases, with 9 bases between. There are 14 residues in the CDR3. The CDR3 DNA is TGTGCCAGCAGTTATGGCGAGACTAATGAAAAACTGTTTTTT. Translation: CASSYGETNEKLFF.

V gene TRBV30 combines with J gene TRBJ2-4; tentatively, D is TRBD1 (5 bases). The CDR3 covers 14 residues. V was trimmed by 5 bases and J by 1 base, leaving 12 bases between them. Germline V gene data show CDR1 as GTSNPN and CDR2 as SVGIG (reference sequence). DNA of the CDR3: TGTGCCTGGGGCCTAGGGGTTGCCAAAAACATTCAGTACTTC. Protein: CAWGLGVAKNIQYF. Variable domain in full (rest from reference TRBV30 and TRBJ2-4): SQTIHQWPATLVQPVGSPLSLECTVEGTSNPNLYWYRQAAGRGLQLLFYSVGIGQISSEVPQNLSASRPQDRQFILSSKKLLLSDSGFYLCAWGLGVAKNIQYFGAGTRLSVL.

The chain has TRBV5-1 and TRBJ1-1; 7 bases match TRBD1. Germline-derived CDR1 and CDR2 are SGHRS and YFSETQ. V trimming: 1 base; J trimming: 1 base; junction bases outside the gene matches: 10. The CDR3 extends over 17 amino acids. The chain's CDR3 is CASSLRGQDLGNTEAFF. DNA of the CDR3: TGCGCCAGCAGCTTGCGCGGACAGGACTTGGGGAACACTGAAGCTTTCTTT.

The chain has TRBV15 and TRBJ1-2; no reliable D call. The CDR3 has 15 residues. Germline values: CDR1 LNHNV, CDR2 YYDKDF (reference sequence). The V and J ends lost 0 bases and 11 bases respectively, with 19 bases between them. CDR3 residues: CATSRDSGPQKGYTF. The CDR3 nucleotides are TGTGCCACCAGCAGAGATTCAGGACCTCAGAAGGGTTACACCTTC. Full variable domain (missing parts from reference TRBV15 and TRBJ1-2): DAMVIQNPRYQVTQFGKPVTLSCSQTLNHNVMYWYQQKSSQAPKLLFHYYDKDFNNEADTPDNFQSRRPNTSFCFLDIRSPGLGDTAMYLCATSRDSGPQKGYTFGSGTRLTVV.